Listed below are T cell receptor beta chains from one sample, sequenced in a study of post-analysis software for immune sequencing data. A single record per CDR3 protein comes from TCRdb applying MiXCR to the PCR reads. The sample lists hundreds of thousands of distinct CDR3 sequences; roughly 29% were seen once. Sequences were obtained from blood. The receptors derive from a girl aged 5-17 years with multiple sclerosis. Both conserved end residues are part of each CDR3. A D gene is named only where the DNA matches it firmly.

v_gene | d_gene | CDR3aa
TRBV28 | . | CASSPSIGLSVNTEAFF
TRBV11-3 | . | CASSPGPSGNEQFF
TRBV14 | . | CASSQSRPGTQYF
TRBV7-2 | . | CASSSSQRAQYF
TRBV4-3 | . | CASSPGAGGYEQYF
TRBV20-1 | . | CSASQARQYNEQFF
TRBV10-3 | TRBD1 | CAISLRDRINEQFF
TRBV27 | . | CASNLSRRLNQPQHF
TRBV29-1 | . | CSVESGYAQYF
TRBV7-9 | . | CASTLRGGDNEQFF
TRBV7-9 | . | CASSRGIDEQFF
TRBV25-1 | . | CASSGFREGYGYTF
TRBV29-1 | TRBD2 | CSVDTYSGTGTNEQFF
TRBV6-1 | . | CASSALLETQYF
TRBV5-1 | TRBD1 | CASSLELTGDSPLHF
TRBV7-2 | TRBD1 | CASSLGGTGAQPQHF
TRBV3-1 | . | CASSQDFGTLQETQYF
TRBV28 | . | CASSGGGGYTF
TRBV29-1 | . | CSVAQGGVNYGYTF
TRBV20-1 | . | CSARDGGRAFNQPQHF
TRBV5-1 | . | CASSVSTTGANVLTF
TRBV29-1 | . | CSVDRDADTQYF
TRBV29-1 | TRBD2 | CSVEAGLADPKSSYNEQYF
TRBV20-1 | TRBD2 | CSAVSGGGLAYNEQFF
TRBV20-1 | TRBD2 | CSATERGGRETQYF
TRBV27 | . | CASSSTRRYLYEQYF
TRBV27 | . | CASSGQFEQYF
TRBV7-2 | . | CASSLAVWGTGGYEQYF
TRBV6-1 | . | CASSEDEGPWYGYTF
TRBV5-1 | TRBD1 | CASSHRGQETQYF
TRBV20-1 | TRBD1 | CSAQGQGASTDTQYF
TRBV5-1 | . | CASSLSRVGPEAFF
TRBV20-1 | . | CSASRAARNIQYF
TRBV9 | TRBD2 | CASSPRTSGRWADTQYF
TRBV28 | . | CASSLSRQGLGEKQYF
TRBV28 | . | CASTGLTALGSPLHF
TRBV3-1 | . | CASSNLETQYF
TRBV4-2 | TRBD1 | CASSVGTGDGEKLFF
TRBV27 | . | CASSQNLGGAYGYTF
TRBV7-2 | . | CASSLVGLPLEFF
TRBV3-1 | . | CASSPGLSLHNEQFF
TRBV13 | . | CASRTTERSSNVLTF
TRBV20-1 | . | CSALIPASYEQYF
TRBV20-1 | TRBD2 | CSARAGGPSYNEQFF
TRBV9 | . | CASSPRTGSETQYF
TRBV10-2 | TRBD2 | CGRGPAGDEQFF
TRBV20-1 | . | CSARPFPTPNTEAFF
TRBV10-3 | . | CAISMRADTQYF
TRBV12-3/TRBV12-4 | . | CASRSKPPNFSVVNVNEQFF
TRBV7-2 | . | CASSLGGRAYEQYF
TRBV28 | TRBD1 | CASSLPTGGSEKLFF
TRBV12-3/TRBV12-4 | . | CASSLGGPTEAFF
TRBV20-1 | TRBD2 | CSARLMAGGAYEQYF
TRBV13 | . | CASSPQHTEAFF
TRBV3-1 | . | CASSQGGEGRQPQHF
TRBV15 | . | CATSGGFTGPETQYF
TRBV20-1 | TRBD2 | CSARSGLAGGSEQFF
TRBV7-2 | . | CASSLFQANSPLHF
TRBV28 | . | CASSRGPSDPYEQYF
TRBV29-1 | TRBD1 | CSVEEGDSYEQYF